Listed below are T cell receptor beta chains from one sample, sequenced in a study of blood T cell repertoires in COVID-19. TCRdb keeps only in-frame clones here, not all; method: immunoSEQ multiplex PCR. The table lists around 140,000 clones, roughly 82% of them singletons. Source material: peripheral blood. The receptors derive from a human donor in a cohort sampled during active COVID-19. CDR3s include the opening cysteine and the closing phenylalanine or tryptophan. The D gene is left open where the match is weak. Rows may omit the clone size; those that give it use once, few, many or a size class.

TRBD2	TRBV5-1	once	TRBJ2-3	CASSLGLAGGPFVTDTQYF	TGCGCCAGCAGCTTGGGCCTAGCGGGGGGGCCGTTTGTCACAGATACGCAGTATTTT
NA	TRBV6-1	NA	TRBJ2-6	CASSEEGWGRPGAGANVLTF	TGTGCCAGCAGTGAAGAGGGTTGGGGCAGGCCCGGCGCCGGGGCCAACGTCCTGACTTTC
NA	TRBV29-1	NA	TRBJ2-3	CSVEQGYVGTDTQYF	TGCAGCGTTGAACAGGGGTATGTAGGCACAGATACGCAGTATTTT
TRBD1	TRBV18	NA	TRBJ2-1	CASSQDRASYNEQFF	TGTGCCAGCTCACAGGACAGGGCTTCCTACAATGAGCAGTTCTTC
NA	TRBV5-1	NA	TRBJ2-7	CASSLEGGGEQYF	TGCGCCAGCAGCTTGGAGGGAGGGGGCGAGCAGTACTTC
TRBD1	TRBV5-1	NA	TRBJ2-1	CASSLGGGAYNEQFF	TGCGCCAGCAGCTTGGGAGGGGGCGCCTACAATGAGCAGTTCTTC
NA	TRBV30	once	TRBJ1-5	CAWSPGEGGRQPQHF	TGTGCCTGGAGCCCCGGGGAGGGGGGACGGCAGCCCCAGCATTTT
TRBD1	TRBV5-1	NA	TRBJ2-6	CASSLPGQGASGANVLTF	TGCGCCAGCAGCCTTCCGGGACAGGGGGCTTCTGGGGCCAACGTCCTGACTTTC
TRBD1	TRBV7-9	NA	TRBJ2-1	CASSSRQGRNNEQFF	TGTGCCAGCAGCTCCCGACAGGGGAGGAACAATGAGCAGTTCTTC
TRBD2	TRBV19	NA	TRBJ2-1	CASIPSGGALNYNEQFF	TGTGCCAGTATCCCTAGCGGGGGGGCCCTAAACTACAATGAGCAGTTCTTC
TRBD1	TRBV7-8	few	TRBJ1-2	CASSFMTGGRDSYGYTF	TGTGCCAGCAGCTTTATGACAGGGGGCAGGGATAGCTATGGCTACACCTTC
NA	TRBV11-2	once	TRBJ2-1	CASSIGTYNEQFF	TGTGCCAGCAGCATCGGGACTTACAATGAGCAGTTCTTC
TRBD1	TRBV2	NA	TRBJ2-7	CASNRGRGEQYF	TGTGCCAGCAACAGGGGGCGAGGTGAGCAGTACTTC
NA	TRBV7-8	NA	TRBJ2-1	CASSLSWSSYNEQFF	TGTGCCAGCAGCTTAAGCTGGAGCTCCTACAATGAGCAGTTCTTC
TRBD1	TRBV20-1	NA	TRBJ2-7	CSAKQGNEQYF	TGCAGTGCAAAACAGGGGAACGAGCAGTACTTC
NA	TRBV27	NA	TRBJ2-2	CASSPGTLNTGELFF	TGTGCCAGCAGTCCCGGGACACTCAACACCGGGGAGCTGTTTTTT
TRBD1	TRBV24-1	NA	TRBJ1-1	CATSANVDRARAFF	TGTGCCACCAGTGCAAATGTGGACAGGGCCAGAGCTTTCTTT
TRBD2	TRBV11-2	NA	TRBJ2-3	CASSPRLAGGWDTQYF	TGTGCCAGCAGCCCCCGACTAGCGGGAGGGTGGGATACGCAGTATTTT
NA	TRBV28	few	TRBJ1-5	CASSLTAANQPQHF	TGTGCCAGCAGTTTAACTGCGGCCAATCAGCCCCAGCATTTT
NA	TRBV28	NA	TRBJ2-3	CASSLGGTASTDTQYF	TGTGCCAGCAGCCTTGGCGGGACAGCCAGCACAGATACGCAGTATTTT
NA	TRBV6-5	NA	TRBJ1-6	CASSYSRGISPLHF	TGTGCCAGCAGTTACTCTCGGGGAATCTCACCCCTCCACTTT
TRBD1	TRBV2	NA	TRBJ1-2	CASSDHGTGYGYTF	TGTGCCAGCAGCGACCATGGGACAGGGTATGGCTACACCTTC
TRBD2	TRBV15	NA	TRBJ2-4	CATSRDKGLAGNIQYF	TGTGCCACCAGCAGAGACAAAGGACTAGCGGGGAACATTCAGTACTTC
TRBD2	TRBV5-6	NA	TRBJ2-3	CASSLATSADTQYF	TGTGCCAGCAGCTTGGCAACTAGCGCAGATACGCAGTATTTT
NA	TRBV19	NA	TRBJ1-5	CASSKGVTGTWQPQHF	TGTGCCAGTAGTAAGGGAGTTACAGGGACATGGCAGCCCCAGCATTTT
TRBD2	TRBV9	few	TRBJ2-1	CASSVGTSGGAGNEQFF	TGTGCCAGCAGCGTAGGGACTAGCGGGGGGGCGGGCAATGAGCAGTTCTTC
NA	TRBV19	NA	TRBJ2-1	CASSILHGEQFF	TGTGCCAGTAGTATCCTTCACGGTGAGCAGTTCTTC
NA	TRBV3-1/TRBV3-2	NA	TRBJ1-6	CASSQEVVEVSYNSPLHF	TGTGCCAGCAGCCAAGAAGTGGTGGAGGTATCCTATAATTCACCCCTCCACTTT
TRBD1	TRBV5-4	once	TRBJ1-2	CASSDGQAPLGTF	TGTGCCAGCAGCGACGGACAGGCCCCCTTGGGAACCTTC
NA	TRBV2	NA	TRBJ1-1	CASNKDSLLNTEAFF	TGTGCCAGCAATAAGGACAGCCTACTGAACACTGAAGCTTTCTTT
TRBD1	TRBV27	NA	TRBJ2-7	CASSRTGRYEQYF	TGTGCCAGCAGTAGGACAGGCCGCTACGAGCAGTACTTC
NA	TRBV29-1	once	TRBJ2-1	CSVALVGDSEQFF	TGCAGCGTTGCACTAGTTGGGGATAGTGAGCAGTTCTTC
TRBD2	TRBV6-4	NA	TRBJ2-1	CASSGLAGGDEQFF	TGTGCCAGCAGTGGACTAGCGGGAGGGGATGAGCAGTTCTTC
NA	TRBV7-2	NA	TRBJ1-2	CASSSTGWGGYTF	TGTGCCAGCAGCTCAACAGGGTGGGGAGGCTACACCTTC
NA	TRBV21-1	NA	TRBJ2-5	CASSTYRGHSQETQYF	TGTGCCAGCAGCACCTACAGGGGCCATAGCCAAGAGACCCAGTACTTC
TRBD1	TRBV19	few	TRBJ2-5	CASSMDREETQYF	TGTGCCAGTAGTATGGACAGGGAAGAGACCCAGTACTTC
TRBD1	TRBV3-1/TRBV3-2	few	TRBJ1-6	CASSRDRASSPLHF	TGTGCCAGCAGCCGGGACAGGGCGAGTTCACCCCTCCACTTT
NA	TRBV6-1	once	TRBJ1-4	CASSEALRRSRGATNEKLFF	TGTGCCAGCAGTGAAGCGCTTCGGCGGAGTCGGGGGGCAACTAATGAAAAACTGTTTTTT
NA	TRBV20-1	few	TRBJ1-2	CSARGGGGYTF	TGCAGTGCTAGAGGTGGCGGAGGCTACACCTTC
TRBD1	TRBV5-1	NA	TRBJ1-1	CASSTGTGDLTEAFF	TGCGCCAGCAGCACCGGGACAGGGGATTTGACTGAAGCTTTCTTT
NA	TRBV4-1	NA	TRBJ1-5	CASSQVLNSNQPQHF	TGCGCCAGCAGCCAAGTACTGAATAGCAATCAGCCCCAGCATTTT
TRBD2	TRBV7-2	NA	TRBJ2-1	CASSFPSIAGEQFF	TGTGCCAGCAGCTTTCCCAGCATAGCGGGAGAACAATTCTTC
NA	TRBV18	NA	TRBJ2-3	CASLDSSTDTQYF	TGTGCCAGCTTGGACTCTAGCACAGATACGCAGTATTTT
NA	TRBV30	NA	TRBJ1-1	CAWSERTEAFF	TGTGCCTGGAGCGAGCGGACTGAAGCTTTCTTT
NA	TRBV7-3	NA	TRBJ2-3	CASSPGAGDTQYF	TGTGCCAGCAGTCCAGGGGCTGGGGATACGCAGTATTTT
TRBD1	TRBV27	NA	TRBJ1-5	CATRKTGGAQPQHF	TGTGCCACCAGGAAAACAGGGGGCGCTCAGCCCCAGCATTTT
NA	TRBV10-3	once	TRBJ2-7	CAISESLKDFSYEQYF	TGTGCCATCAGTGAGTCGCTAAAGGACTTCTCCTACGAGCAGTACTTC
TRBD1	TRBV5-5	once	TRBJ1-5	CASSFHRGGNQPQHF	TGTGCCAGCAGCTTCCACAGGGGGGGCAATCAGCCCCAGCATTTT
TRBD2	TRBV5-4	few	TRBJ2-1	CASSLKSRSGTYNEQFF	TGTGCCAGCAGCTTGAAATCTCGCAGCGGGACTTACAATGAGCAGTTCTTC
TRBD1	TRBV5-1	NA	TRBJ1-1	CASSPQGQKFMNTEAFF	TGCGCCAGCAGCCCACAGGGACAGAAGTTCATGAACACTGAAGCTTTCTTT
TRBD2	TRBV25-1	NA	TRBJ2-1	CASSETGTSGSYNEQFF	TGTGCCAGCAGTGAAACAGGGACTAGCGGATCCTACAATGAGCAGTTCTTC
TRBD1	TRBV7-9	NA	TRBJ1-3	CASRTTGDTGNTIYF	TGTGCCAGCAGGACAACAGGGGACACTGGAAACACCATATATTTT
TRBD1	TRBV30	NA	TRBJ2-7	CAWRPEPGWTGTYEQYF	TGTGCCTGGAGGCCGGAACCGGGCTGGACAGGGACCTACGAGCAGTACTTC
NA	TRBV9	NA	TRBJ1-3	CASSAFPGLMGNTIYF	TGTGCCAGCAGCGCCTTTCCGGGACTTATGGGAAACACCATATATTTT
TRBD1	TRBV28	NA	TRBJ1-3	CASRHDRAGNTIYF	TGTGCCAGCAGACATGACAGGGCTGGAAACACCATATATTTT
NA	TRBV4-2	many	TRBJ1-1	CASSQVPGGEAFF	TGTGCCAGCAGCCAGGTACCCGGCGGGGAAGCTTTCTTT
NA	TRBV6-5	NA	TRBJ1-5	CASRRTRGGNQPQHF	TGTGCCAGCAGGAGGACGAGGGGGGGGAATCAGCCCCAGCATTTT